A few counts support the clone carrying this TCR beta chain. Its antigen is undetermined. The CDR3 totals 15 residues. V was trimmed by 5 bases and J by 4 bases, leaving 18 bases between them. Expressed TCRB transcripts were sequenced after all isolated RNA was converted to cDNA. Profiled with immunoSEQ multiplex PCR; TCRdb holds only in-frame clones, not every one. The sample comprises roughly 300,000 clones, about 15% of which are singletons, and around 7% rests with the top ten. These data belong to a study of beta chain features in type 1 diabetes. Findings of the study overall: PCR might show a preference for shorter templates, equally across patients and controls. A moderate, significant TCRB CDR3 shortening appeared in type 1 diabetes across four CD4+ subsets. At VDJ recombination sites, type 1 diabetes patients had fewer insertions and more deleted nucleotides.

This clonotype was obtained from a man aged 25-45 years in good health. Specimen: central memory CD4+ T cells from blood. The chain carries TRBV5-3 and TRBJ1-2; D possibly corresponds to TRBD1 (5 bases). TRBV5-3 is annotated as an ORF whose role is uncertain. For the CDR3, the DNA is TGTGCCAGAAGACACGGACACTGTTCCAGCTATGGCTACACCTTC. As protein: CARRHGHCSSYGYTF.